The clone carrying this TCR beta chain was found once. The CDR3 extends over 14 amino acids. Germline V lookup: CDR1 SGHRS, CDR2 YFSETQ. Trimming removed 4 bases at V and 5 bases at J, with 15 bases between. Seattle patient enrollment occurred during active infection, with longitudinal follow-up thereafter. These data originate in a study of blood T cell repertoires in COVID-19. Original analysis: Scientists estimated how many nucleated cells there were by amplifying reference gene primers. Data came from immunoSEQ multiplex PCR; TCRdb stores just in-frame clones and leaves some out. The DNA gave D and trimming, while V, J and clone size come from that table. In the table there are around 94,000 clones, over 85% of which are singletons.

Sequencing was performed on peripheral blood. The V call is TRBV5-1, the J call TRBJ1-1, with D perhaps matching TRBD1 (6 bases). The source of this sequence is a woman between 50 and 59 years old with COVID-19, enrolled during active disease. The CDR3 DNA is TGCGCCAGCAGCATACTTACAGGGAATACTGAAGCTTTCTTT. Its translation is CASSILTGNTEAFF.